This TCR beta chain emerged from a study of CD8+ T cells in alopecia areata. The CDR3 is made up of 15 amino acids. From germline, CDR1 is MNHEY and CDR2 SVGAGI. The V end was cut by 0 bases, the J end by 2 bases, with 10 bases between. Treatment defined: oral pan-JAK inhibitor, 5-10 mg twice daily. After isolation, RNA underwent reverse transcription to generate cDNA as the sequencing template. Assay used: immunoSEQ multiplex PCR; TCRdb lists only in-frame clones, some missing. The sample carries about 210,000 clones, approximately 40% recorded once. V is TRBV6-5 and J is TRBJ1-2, with a tentative D call TRBD1 (5 bases). Material: CD4+ T cells sorted from blood, obtained at roughly week 38, from a patient treated with tofacitinib. This sequence originates from a human donor with alopecia areata. CDR3 DNA: TGTGCCAGCAGTTACTCCCTGGCAGGGAACTATGGCTACACCTTC. Translated, it gives CASSYSLAGNYGYTF.